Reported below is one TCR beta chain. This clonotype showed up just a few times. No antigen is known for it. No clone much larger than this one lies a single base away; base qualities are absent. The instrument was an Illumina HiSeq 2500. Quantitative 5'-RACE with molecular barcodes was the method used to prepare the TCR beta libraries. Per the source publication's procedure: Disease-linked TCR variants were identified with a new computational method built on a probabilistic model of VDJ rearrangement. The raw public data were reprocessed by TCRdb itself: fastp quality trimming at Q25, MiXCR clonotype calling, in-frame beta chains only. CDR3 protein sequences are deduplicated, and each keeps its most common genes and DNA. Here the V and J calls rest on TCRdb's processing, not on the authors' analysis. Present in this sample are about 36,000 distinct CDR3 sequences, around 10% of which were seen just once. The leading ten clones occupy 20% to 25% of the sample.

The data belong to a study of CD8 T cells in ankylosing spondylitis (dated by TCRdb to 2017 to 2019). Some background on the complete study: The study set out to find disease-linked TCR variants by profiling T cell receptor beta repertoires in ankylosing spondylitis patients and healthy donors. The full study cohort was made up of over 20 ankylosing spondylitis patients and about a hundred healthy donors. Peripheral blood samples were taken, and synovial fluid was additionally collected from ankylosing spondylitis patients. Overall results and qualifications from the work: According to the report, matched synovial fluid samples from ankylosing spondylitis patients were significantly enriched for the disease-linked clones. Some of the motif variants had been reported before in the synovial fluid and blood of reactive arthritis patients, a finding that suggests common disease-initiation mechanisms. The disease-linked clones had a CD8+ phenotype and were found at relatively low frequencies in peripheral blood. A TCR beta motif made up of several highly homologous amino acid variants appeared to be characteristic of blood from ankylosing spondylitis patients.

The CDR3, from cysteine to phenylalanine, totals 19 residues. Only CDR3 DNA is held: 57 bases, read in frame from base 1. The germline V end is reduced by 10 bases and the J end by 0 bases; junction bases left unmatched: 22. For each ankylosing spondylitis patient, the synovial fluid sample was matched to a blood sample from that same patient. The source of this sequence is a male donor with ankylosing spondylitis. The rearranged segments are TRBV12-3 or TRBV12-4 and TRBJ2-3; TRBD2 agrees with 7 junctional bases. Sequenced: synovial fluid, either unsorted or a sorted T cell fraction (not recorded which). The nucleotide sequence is TGTGCCATCTGTTTAGCGCAGACGGGAGGCACTTCTAGCACAGATACGCAGTATTTT. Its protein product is CAICLAQTGGTSSTDTQYF.